The rows below give T cell receptor beta chains drawn from one sample of a study of blood T cell repertoires in COVID-19. Produced via immunoSEQ multiplex PCR; TCRdb's table is partial and in-frame only. This table holds 75,000 to 90,000 clones, 85% to 90% found once. Sequenced: peripheral blood. These receptors originate from a man older than 75 with active or convalescent COVID-19. CDR3s include the opening cysteine and the closing phenylalanine or tryptophan. A D gene is named only where the DNA matches it firmly. The listing skips clone size in some rows; elsewhere it reads once, few, many or a size class.

J gene | clone size | V gene | D gene | CDR3 protein | CDR3 DNA
TRBJ1-5 | . | TRBV7-2 | . | CASSLTALGQNNQPQHF | TGTGCCAGCAGCTTAACGGCTCTTGGACAGAACAATCAGCCCCAGCATTTT
TRBJ1-2 | . | TRBV6-6 | TRBD1 | CASNFGTGSYYGYTF | TGTGCCAGCAATTTCGGGACAGGGTCTTATTATGGCTACACCTTC
TRBJ2-3 | . | TRBV7-9 | . | CASSQEGVFTDTQYF | TGTGCCAGCAGCCAAGAGGGCGTCTTCACAGATACGCAGTATTTT
TRBJ2-3 | . | TRBV30 | TRBD2 | CAWSVVAGVTDTQYF | TGTGCCTGGAGTGTAGTAGCGGGAGTCACAGATACGCAGTATTTT
TRBJ1-4 | . | TRBV5-1 | TRBD1 | CASSRDSNEKLFF | TGCGCCAGCAGCAGGGACAGTAATGAAAAACTGTTTTTT
TRBJ2-1 | . | TRBV5-1 | TRBD2 | CASSPGSSGRSSYNEQFF | TGCGCCAGCAGCCCGGGGTCGAGCGGGAGGAGCTCCTACAATGAGCAGTTCTTC
TRBJ2-5 | . | TRBV12-3/TRBV12-4 | . | CASSLAQGETQYF | TGTGCCAGCAGTTTAGCCCAGGGCGAGACCCAGTACTTC
TRBJ2-2 | . | TRBV7-2 | . | CASSFFNPGTGELFF | TGTGCCAGCAGCTTTTTCAACCCGGGCACCGGGGAGCTGTTTTTT
TRBJ2-1 | once | TRBV30 | TRBD1 | CAWGSLRQGTNEQFF | TGTGCCTGGGGGAGTCTGAGACAGGGGACGAATGAGCAGTTCTTC
TRBJ2-5 | . | TRBV6-5 | . | CASGGQLFETQYF | TGTGCCAGCGGAGGACAGTTATTTGAGACCCAGTACTTC
TRBJ2-5 | . | TRBV7-2 | TRBD2 | CASSPLGGETQYF | TGTGCCAGCAGCCCTCTGGGGGGGGAGACCCAGTACTTC
TRBJ2-5 | . | TRBV6-5 | . | CASSYFYRGAQETQYF | TGTGCCAGCAGTTACTTTTATCGGGGGGCACAAGAGACCCAGTACTTC
TRBJ2-2 | . | TRBV7-9 | . | CASSFWTDAGELFF | TGTGCCAGCAGCTTTTGGACAGATGCCGGGGAGCTGTTTTTT
TRBJ1-2 | . | TRBV10-3 | TRBD1 | CAISDSSTGGGGYTF | TGTGCCATCAGTGACAGTTCGACAGGGGGGGGAGGCTACACCTTC
TRBJ1-1 | . | TRBV7-9 | TRBD1 | CASSLLGQAGTEAFF | TGTGCCAGCAGCTTACTGGGACAGGCTGGAACTGAAGCTTTCTTT
TRBJ1-5 | . | TRBV19 | TRBD1 | CASSGEDRGPNQPQHF | TGTGCCAGTAGTGGGGAGGACAGGGGGCCCAATCAGCCCCAGCATTTT
TRBJ2-1 | . | TRBV4-1 | TRBD2 | CASSQATSGVVNEQFF | TGCGCCAGCAGCCAAGCTACTAGCGGCGTCGTCAATGAGCAGTTCTTC
TRBJ2-4 | . | TRBV28 | TRBD2 | CASRKGLAGTVAKNIQYF | TGTGCCAGCAGAAAGGGACTAGCGGGAACAGTAGCCAAAAACATTCAGTACTTC
TRBJ2-1 | . | TRBV7-2 | . | CASSLVGGGRGNEQFF | TGTGCCAGCAGCTTAGTGGGTGGCGGCCGGGGCAATGAGCAGTTCTTC
TRBJ1-5 | . | TRBV4-2 | . | CASSQDPNDTPRQPQHF | TGTGCCAGCAGCCAAGACCCTAATGACACACCCCGTCAGCCCCAGCATTTT
TRBJ1-2 | . | TRBV19 | TRBD1 | CASSEGAANYGYTF | TGTGCCAGTAGTGAGGGGGCAGCTAACTATGGCTACACCTTC
TRBJ1-1 | . | TRBV6-1 | TRBD1 | CASSETGGADTEAFF | TGTGCCAGCAGTGAGACAGGGGGCGCGGACACTGAAGCTTTCTTT